This is a list of T cell receptor beta chains from one sample in a study of shared clonotypes between healthy human individuals. The table came from immunoSEQ multiplex PCR; TCRdb's copy has only in-frame clones and leaves some out. The sample consists of roughly 1,500,000 clones, 95% to 99% of them appearing once. The sequenced sample consisted of naive CD4+ T cells sorted from blood. These receptors originate from a young man in good health. CDR3s include the opening cysteine and the closing phenylalanine or tryptophan. Part of the rows lack a size; the others show once, few, many or a class for expanded clones.

clone size: -
J gene: TRBJ2-1
V gene: TRBV9
CDR3 protein: CASSPGGGDYNEQFF

clone size: -
J gene: TRBJ1-1
V gene: TRBV2
CDR3 protein: CASSPPRYSEAFF

clone size: -
J gene: TRBJ2-3
V gene: TRBV5-1
CDR3 protein: CASSSGGLAGVRSDTQYF

clone size: -
J gene: TRBJ1-5
V gene: TRBV19
CDR3 protein: CASSIAGQGSQPQHF

clone size: once
J gene: TRBJ1-1
V gene: TRBV5-8
CDR3 protein: CASRRRDRGTEAFF

clone size: -
J gene: TRBJ2-7
V gene: TRBV5-1
CDR3 protein: CASSLAHGGEQYF

clone size: -
J gene: TRBJ1-3
V gene: TRBV9
CDR3 protein: CASGVPAGNTIYF

clone size: -
J gene: TRBJ2-3
V gene: TRBV5-1
CDR3 protein: CASSLDRETDTQYF

clone size: -
J gene: TRBJ1-5
V gene: TRBV28
CDR3 protein: CASSLRFFWDVSNQPQHF

clone size: -
J gene: TRBJ1-1
V gene: TRBV10-3
CDR3 protein: CAISETIGRLMNTEAFF

clone size: -
J gene: TRBJ2-7
V gene: TRBV5-1
CDR3 protein: CASAGLAGGAYEQYF

clone size: once
J gene: TRBJ2-5
V gene: TRBV5-1
CDR3 protein: CASSLGTETQYF

clone size: -
J gene: TRBJ2-3
V gene: TRBV5-1
CDR3 protein: CASSRAGWGDTQYF

clone size: few
J gene: TRBJ1-2
V gene: TRBV28
CDR3 protein: CASSFGRSLYGYTF

clone size: once
J gene: TRBJ1-1
V gene: TRBV5-1
CDR3 protein: CASSLLQGVGTEAFF

clone size: -
J gene: TRBJ2-3
V gene: TRBV15
CDR3 protein: CATSRERTGADTQYF

clone size: -
J gene: TRBJ2-7
V gene: TRBV6-5
CDR3 protein: CATSRRPYEQYF

clone size: -
J gene: TRBJ2-1
V gene: TRBV6-5
CDR3 protein: CASSSLSKGEQFF

clone size: -
J gene: TRBJ2-5
V gene: TRBV9
CDR3 protein: CASGRRGGRQETQYF

clone size: -
J gene: TRBJ2-5
V gene: TRBV5-4
CDR3 protein: CASSLGENQETQYF

clone size: -
J gene: TRBJ2-1
V gene: TRBV14
CDR3 protein: CASSQAGTSGTNEQFF

clone size: -
J gene: TRBJ2-3
V gene: TRBV7-3
CDR3 protein: CASSSSRQGSTDTQYF

clone size: -
J gene: TRBJ2-7
V gene: TRBV6-1
CDR3 protein: CASSEVRGGEQYF

clone size: -
J gene: TRBJ2-2
V gene: TRBV7-3
CDR3 protein: CASAGVNTGELFF

clone size: -
J gene: TRBJ2-1
V gene: TRBV5-6
CDR3 protein: CASSKWLAGLSYNEQFF

clone size: -
J gene: TRBJ1-4
V gene: TRBV28
CDR3 protein: CASSSTGETGEKLFF

clone size: -
J gene: TRBJ2-7
V gene: TRBV28
CDR3 protein: CASSAPFETMGEQYF

clone size: -
J gene: TRBJ2-5
V gene: TRBV5-1
CDR3 protein: CASSLVKGGFEETQYF

clone size: once
J gene: TRBJ2-7
V gene: TRBV5-1
CDR3 protein: CASSLGGTGTYEQYF

clone size: -
J gene: TRBJ2-7
V gene: TRBV7-2
CDR3 protein: CASSPTSGSNEQYF

clone size: -
J gene: TRBJ2-1
V gene: TRBV5-6
CDR3 protein: CASSFSGGPYNEQFF